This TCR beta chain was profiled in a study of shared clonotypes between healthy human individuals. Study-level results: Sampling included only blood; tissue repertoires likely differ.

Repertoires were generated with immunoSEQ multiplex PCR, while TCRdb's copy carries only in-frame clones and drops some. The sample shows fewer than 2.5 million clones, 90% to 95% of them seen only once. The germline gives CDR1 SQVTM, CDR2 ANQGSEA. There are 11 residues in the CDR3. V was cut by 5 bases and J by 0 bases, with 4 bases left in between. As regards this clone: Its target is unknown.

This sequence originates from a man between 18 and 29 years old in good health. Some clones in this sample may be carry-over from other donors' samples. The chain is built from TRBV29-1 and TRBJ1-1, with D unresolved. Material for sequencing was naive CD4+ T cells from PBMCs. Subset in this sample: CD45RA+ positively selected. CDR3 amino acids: CSVFMNTEAFF. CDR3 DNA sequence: TGCAGCGTTTTCATGAACACTGAAGCTTTCTTT. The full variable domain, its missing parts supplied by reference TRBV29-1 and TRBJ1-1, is SAVISQKPSRDICQRGTSLTIQCQVDSQVTMMFWYRQQPGQSLTLIATANQGSEATYESGFVIDKFPISRPNLTFSTLTVSNMSPEDSSIYLCSVFMNTEAFFGQGTRLTVV.